The entry below describes one T cell receptor beta chain. Its binding antigen is unknown. Base-call qualities are not available, and no considerably larger clone is one nucleotide away. According to the germline V gene (reference sequence), CDR1 reads GTSNPN and CDR2 reads SVGIG. The CDR3 numbers 12 residues from cysteine through phenylalanine. CDR3 DNA only is kept here, 36 bases in frame from base 1. V was cut back by 2 bases and J by 4 bases, leaving a gap of 9 bases between them. TCRbeta CDR3 regions were amplified from genomic DNA by means of the immunoSEQ Assay, a bias-controlled multiplex PCR. Regarding the original processing steps: The number of nucleated cells in each sample was estimated by amplification of reference gene primers within the assay. To quantify the absolute abundance of each unique TCRbeta CDR3 rearrangement, sequence reads were collapsed and filtered. For each sample, productive Simpson clonality was calculated as the square root of Simpson's diversity index over productive rearrangements. Here the immuneACCESS table is served through TCRdb, limited to in-frame sequences with V and J called. Missing clones are a known gap in these copies; in checked studies unresolved V genes cover under half, and the rest lacks a known reason. That table supplies the V and J calls and clone size; D and trimming were determined from the DNA. Counted in this sample were some 55,000 clones; 60% to 80% of them appeared once. The top ten hold roughly 45% of the sample.

These data originate in a study of blood T cell repertoires in COVID-19 (TCRdb year 2020). With respect to the entire study: The collaborator samples originated in the United States, Italy and Spain and spanned the acute and convalescent phases of COVID-19. The sample metadata nearly always contained a de-identified subject ID, COVID-19 status, age in years and sex. The repertoires were made available in a free public database intended to serve as a resource for research on the immune response to SARS-CoV-2. Where available, HLA class I and class II types were obtained from metadata supplied by the sample provider rather than from assay-based typing. Samples came from the ongoing ImmuneRACE study (first 160 participants) plus 1,254 subjects from 6 global collaborators. Deeply sampled blood TCRbeta repertoires from subjects exposed to, actively infected with, or recovered from COVID-19 were included in the dataset. The prospective study material was composed of cDNA or gDNA derived from T cells, B-cell-depleted T cells, or PBMCs.

Results and caveats for the whole study, not just this receptor: The amount of clinical and demographic metadata varied by source and participant and was provided uncurated.

Whole blood was collected in K2EDTA tubes by collaborating institutions according to the institutions' own protocols. Collaborator samples were shipped for TCRbeta analysis as frozen whole blood, isolated PBMCs, or DNA extracted from either sample type. The rearranged segments are TRBV30 and TRBJ2-7, with the D gene uncertain. This receptor was obtained from a man between 65 and 85 years old with active or convalescent COVID-19. Material for sequencing was peripheral blood. The sequenced DNA: TGTGCCTGGAGTACGATCGCGTACGAGCAGTACTTC. Its translation is CAWSTIAYEQYF.